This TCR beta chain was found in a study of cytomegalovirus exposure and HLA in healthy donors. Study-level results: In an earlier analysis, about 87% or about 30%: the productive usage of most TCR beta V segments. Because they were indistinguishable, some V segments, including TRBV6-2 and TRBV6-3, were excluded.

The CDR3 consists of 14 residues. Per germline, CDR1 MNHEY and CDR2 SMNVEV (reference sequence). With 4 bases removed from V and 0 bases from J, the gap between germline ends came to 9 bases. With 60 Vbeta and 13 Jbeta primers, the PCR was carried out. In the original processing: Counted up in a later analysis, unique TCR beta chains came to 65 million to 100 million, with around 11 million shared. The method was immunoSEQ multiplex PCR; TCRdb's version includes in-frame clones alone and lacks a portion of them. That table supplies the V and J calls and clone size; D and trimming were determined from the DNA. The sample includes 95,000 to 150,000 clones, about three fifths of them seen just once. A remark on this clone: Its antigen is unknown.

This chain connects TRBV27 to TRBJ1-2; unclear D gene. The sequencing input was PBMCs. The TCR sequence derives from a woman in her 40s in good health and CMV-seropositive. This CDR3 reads CASSSTGTNYGYTF. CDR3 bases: TGTGCCAGCAGTTCCACCGGGACTAACTATGGCTACACCTTC.